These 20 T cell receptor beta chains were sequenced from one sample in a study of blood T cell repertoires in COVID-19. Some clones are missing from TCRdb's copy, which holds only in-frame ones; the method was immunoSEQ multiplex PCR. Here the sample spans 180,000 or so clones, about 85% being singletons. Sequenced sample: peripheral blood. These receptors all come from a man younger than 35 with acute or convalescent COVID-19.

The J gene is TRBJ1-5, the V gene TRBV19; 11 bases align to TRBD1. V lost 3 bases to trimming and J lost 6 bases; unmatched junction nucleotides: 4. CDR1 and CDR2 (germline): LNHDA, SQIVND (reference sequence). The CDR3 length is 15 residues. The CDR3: CASSIGQGAAQPQHF. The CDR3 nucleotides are TGTGCCAGTAGTATCGGACAGGGGGCCGCTCAGCCCCAGCATTTT.

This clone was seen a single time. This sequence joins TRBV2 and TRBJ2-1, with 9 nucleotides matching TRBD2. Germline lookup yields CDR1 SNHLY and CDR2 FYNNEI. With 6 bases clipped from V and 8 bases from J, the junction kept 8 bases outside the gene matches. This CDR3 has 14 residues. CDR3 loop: CASRLRLAVYEQFF. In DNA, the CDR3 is TGTGCCAGCAGGTTGAGACTAGCGGTTTATGAGCAGTTCTTC.

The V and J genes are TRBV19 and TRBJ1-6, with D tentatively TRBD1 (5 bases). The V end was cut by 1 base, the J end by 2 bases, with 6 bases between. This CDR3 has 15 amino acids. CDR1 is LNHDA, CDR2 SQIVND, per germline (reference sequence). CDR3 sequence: CASSIGTPYNSPLHF. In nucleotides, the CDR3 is TGTGCCAGTAGTATAGGGACACCCTATAATTCACCCCTCCACTTT.

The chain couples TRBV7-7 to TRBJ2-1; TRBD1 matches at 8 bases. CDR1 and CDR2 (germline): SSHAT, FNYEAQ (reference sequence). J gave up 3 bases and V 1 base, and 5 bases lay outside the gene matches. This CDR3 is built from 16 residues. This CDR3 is CASSLEGQVNYNEQFF. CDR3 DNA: TGTGCCAGCAGCTTAGAGGGACAGGTGAACTACAATGAGCAGTTCTTC.

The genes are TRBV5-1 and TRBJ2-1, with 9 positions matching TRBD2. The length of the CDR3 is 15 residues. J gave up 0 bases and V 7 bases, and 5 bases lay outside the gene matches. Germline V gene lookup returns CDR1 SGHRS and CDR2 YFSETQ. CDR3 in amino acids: CASGKRGDSYNEQFF. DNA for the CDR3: TGCGCCAGCGGAAAGCGGGGGGACTCCTACAATGAGCAGTTCTTC.

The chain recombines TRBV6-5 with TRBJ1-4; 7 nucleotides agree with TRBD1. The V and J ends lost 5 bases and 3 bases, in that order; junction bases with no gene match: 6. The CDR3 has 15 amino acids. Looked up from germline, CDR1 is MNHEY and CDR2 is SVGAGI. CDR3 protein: CASSTAGTANEKLFF. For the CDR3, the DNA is TGTGCCAGCAGTACGGCCGGGACAGCTAATGAAAAACTGTTTTTT.

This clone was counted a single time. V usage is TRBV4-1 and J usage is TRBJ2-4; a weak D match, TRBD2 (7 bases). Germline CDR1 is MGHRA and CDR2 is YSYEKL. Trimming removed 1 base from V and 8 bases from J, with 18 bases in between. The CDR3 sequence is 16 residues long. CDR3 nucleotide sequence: TGCGCCAGCAGCCAAGGTTTAGCGAGGGGGGGCTACATTCAGTACTTC. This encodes CASSQGLARGGYIQYF.

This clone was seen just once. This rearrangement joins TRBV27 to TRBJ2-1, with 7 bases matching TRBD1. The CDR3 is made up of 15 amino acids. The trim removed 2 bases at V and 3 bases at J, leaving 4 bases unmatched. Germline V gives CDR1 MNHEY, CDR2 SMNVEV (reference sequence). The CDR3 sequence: CASSLRQGYYNEQFF. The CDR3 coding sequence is TGTGCCAGCAGTTTACGACAGGGTTACTACAATGAGCAGTTCTTC.

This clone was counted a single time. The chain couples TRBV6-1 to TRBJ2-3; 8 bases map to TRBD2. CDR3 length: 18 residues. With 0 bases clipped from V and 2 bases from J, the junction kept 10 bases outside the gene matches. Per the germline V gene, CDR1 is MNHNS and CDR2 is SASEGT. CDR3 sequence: CASSEAPGIAGNTDTQYF. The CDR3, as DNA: TGTGCCAGCAGTGAAGCGCCCGGCATAGCGGGGAACACAGATACGCAGTATTTT.

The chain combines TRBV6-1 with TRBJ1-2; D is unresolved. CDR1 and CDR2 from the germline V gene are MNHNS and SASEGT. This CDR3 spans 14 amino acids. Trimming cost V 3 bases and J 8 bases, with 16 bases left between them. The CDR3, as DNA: TGTGCCAGCAGTGATCCTCCCGGAAGCGTGGGCTACACCTTC. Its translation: CASSDPPGSVGYTF.

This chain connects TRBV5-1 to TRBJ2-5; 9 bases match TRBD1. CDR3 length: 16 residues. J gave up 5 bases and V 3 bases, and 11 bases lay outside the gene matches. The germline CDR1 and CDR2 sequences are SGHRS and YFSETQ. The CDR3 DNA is TGCGCCAGCAGCTATCAATGGGACAGGGTCGGGGAGACCCAGTACTTC. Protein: CASSYQWDRVGETQYF.

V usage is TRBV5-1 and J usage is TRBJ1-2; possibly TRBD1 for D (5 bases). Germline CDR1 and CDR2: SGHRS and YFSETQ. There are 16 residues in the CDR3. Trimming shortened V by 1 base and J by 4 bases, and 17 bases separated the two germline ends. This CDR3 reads CASSLTGRLGAYGYTF. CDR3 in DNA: TGCGCCAGCAGCTTGACAGGCCGTCTTGGGGCCTATGGCTACACCTTC.

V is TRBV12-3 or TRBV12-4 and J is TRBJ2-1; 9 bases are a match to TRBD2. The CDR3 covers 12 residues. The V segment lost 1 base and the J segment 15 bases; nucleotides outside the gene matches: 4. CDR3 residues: CASSLEAGGRFF. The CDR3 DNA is TGTGCCAGCAGTTTAGAAGCGGGGGGCCGGTTCTTC.

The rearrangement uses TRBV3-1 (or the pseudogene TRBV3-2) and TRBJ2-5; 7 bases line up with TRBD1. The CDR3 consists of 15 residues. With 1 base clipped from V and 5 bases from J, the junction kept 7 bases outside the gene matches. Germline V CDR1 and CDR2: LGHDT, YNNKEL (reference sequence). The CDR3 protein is CASSQVSGGRETQYF. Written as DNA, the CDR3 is TGTGCCAGCAGCCAAGTATCAGGGGGTAGGGAGACCCAGTACTTC.

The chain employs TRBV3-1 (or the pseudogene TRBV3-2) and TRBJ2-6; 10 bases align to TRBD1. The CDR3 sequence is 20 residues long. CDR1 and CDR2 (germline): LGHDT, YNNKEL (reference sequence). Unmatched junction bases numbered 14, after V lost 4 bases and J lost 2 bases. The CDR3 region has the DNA TGTGCCAGCAGCCTATTGGGACAGGGGACTTTGAAGCCTGGGGCCAACGTCCTGACTTTC. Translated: CASSLLGQGTLKPGANVLTF.

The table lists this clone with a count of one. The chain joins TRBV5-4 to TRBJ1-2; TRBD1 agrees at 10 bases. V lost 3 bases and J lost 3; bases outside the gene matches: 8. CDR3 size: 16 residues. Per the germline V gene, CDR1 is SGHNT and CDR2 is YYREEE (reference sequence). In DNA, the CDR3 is TGTGCCAGCAGCTCGGGACAGGGGAAGGGATACTATGGCTACACCTTC. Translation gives CASSSGQGKGYYGYTF.

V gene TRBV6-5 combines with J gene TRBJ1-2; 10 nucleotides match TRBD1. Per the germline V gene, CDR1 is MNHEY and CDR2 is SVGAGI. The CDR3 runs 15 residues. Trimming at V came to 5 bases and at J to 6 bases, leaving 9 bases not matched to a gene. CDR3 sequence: CASSHRTGGNHGYTF. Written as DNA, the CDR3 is TGTGCCAGCAGTCACAGGACAGGGGGGAATCATGGCTACACCTTC.

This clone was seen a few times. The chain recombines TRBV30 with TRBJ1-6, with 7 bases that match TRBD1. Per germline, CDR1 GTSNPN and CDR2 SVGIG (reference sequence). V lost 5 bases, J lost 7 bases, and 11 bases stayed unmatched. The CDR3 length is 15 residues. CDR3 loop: CAWGVLQGHNSPLHF. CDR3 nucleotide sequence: TGTGCCTGGGGCGTCCTACAGGGGCACAATTCACCCCTCCACTTT.

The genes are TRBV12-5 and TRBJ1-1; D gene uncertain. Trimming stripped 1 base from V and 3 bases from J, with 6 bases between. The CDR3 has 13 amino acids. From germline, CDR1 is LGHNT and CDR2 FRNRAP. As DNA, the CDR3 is TGTGCTAGTGGTTTGGAACAGCACACTGAAGCTTTCTTT. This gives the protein CASGLEQHTEAFF.

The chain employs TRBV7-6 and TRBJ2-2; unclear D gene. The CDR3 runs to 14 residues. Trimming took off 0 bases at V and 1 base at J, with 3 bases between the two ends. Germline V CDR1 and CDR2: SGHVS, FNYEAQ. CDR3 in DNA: TGTGCCAGCAGCTTAGCCGGGAACACCGGGGAGCTGTTTTTT. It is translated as CASSLAGNTGELFF.